This TCR beta chain originates from a study of blood T cell repertoires in COVID-19. The CDR3 is made up of 17 amino acids. Germline loops: CDR1 SGHRS, CDR2 YFSETQ. V was pared by 4 bases and J by 8 bases, with 12 bases of the junction left unmatched. Assay: immunoSEQ multiplex PCR; the TCRdb copy retains only in-frame clones and omits some. The sample comprises 100,000 to 150,000 clones, about 80% of which are singletons, and roughly 12% rests with the top ten. Sequencing was performed on peripheral blood. V gene TRBV5-1 combines with J gene TRBJ1-4; 12 nucleotides line up with TRBD1. The sequence was collected from a man aged 55 to 70 with acute or convalescent COVID-19. The CDR3 loop reads CASSQGTGGLSSEKLFF. The CDR3 DNA reads TGCGCCAGCAGCCAGGGGACAGGGGGCCTTTCAAGCGAAAAACTGTTTTTT.